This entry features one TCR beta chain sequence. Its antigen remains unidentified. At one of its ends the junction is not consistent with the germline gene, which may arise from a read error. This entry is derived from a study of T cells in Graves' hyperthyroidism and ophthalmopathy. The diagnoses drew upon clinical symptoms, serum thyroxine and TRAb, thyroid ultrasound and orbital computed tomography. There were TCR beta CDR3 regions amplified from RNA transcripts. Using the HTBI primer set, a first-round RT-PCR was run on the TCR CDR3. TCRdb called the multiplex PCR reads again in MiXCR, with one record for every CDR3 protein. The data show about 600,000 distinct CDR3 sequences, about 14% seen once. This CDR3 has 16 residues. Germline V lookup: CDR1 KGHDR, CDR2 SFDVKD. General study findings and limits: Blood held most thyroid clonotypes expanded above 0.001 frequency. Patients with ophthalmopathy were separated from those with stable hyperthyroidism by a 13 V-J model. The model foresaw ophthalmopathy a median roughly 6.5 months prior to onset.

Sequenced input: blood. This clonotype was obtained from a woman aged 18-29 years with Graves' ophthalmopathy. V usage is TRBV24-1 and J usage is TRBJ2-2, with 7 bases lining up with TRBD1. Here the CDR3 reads CATSEQTGSRTGELSF. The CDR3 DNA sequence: TGTGCCACCAGTGAGCAGACAGGGAGTAGGACCGGGGAGCTGTCTTTT.